This T cell receptor beta chain was profiled in a study of blood T cell repertoires in COVID-19. V dropped 3 bases and J dropped 5; count of bases not matched to a gene: 7. From germline, CDR1 is SNHLY and CDR2 FYNNEI. The CDR3 loop spans 15 amino acids. Sequenced by immunoSEQ multiplex PCR; TCRdb stores in-frame clones only, minus some. This table holds 130,000 or so clones, about 85% found once. The TCR originated in a human donor in a cohort sampled during active COVID-19. V and J are TRBV2 and TRBJ2-5; the match to TRBD1 covers 9 bases. The sequenced material came from peripheral blood. In nucleotides, the CDR3 is TGTGCCAGCAGTGATCGAGGGACAGGGCGGGAGACCCAGTACTTC. Its translation: CASSDRGTGRETQYF.